One and the same sample provided the 16 T cell receptor beta chains below, sequenced in a study of blood T cell repertoires in COVID-19. Data came from immunoSEQ multiplex PCR; TCRdb stores just in-frame clones and leaves some out. Of about 140,000 clones listed, 75% to 90% were seen once; the top ten hold 1.7%. The source material was peripheral blood. These receptor sequences come from a woman aged 45-65 years with acute or convalescent COVID-19.

The chain links TRBV7-6 to TRBJ2-1, with D perhaps TRBD2 (6 bases). This CDR3 has 15 residues. The germline CDR1 and CDR2 sequences are SGHVS and FNYEAQ. Trimming pared 4 bases from V and 6 bases from J, leaving 16 bases between. DNA for the CDR3: TGTGCCAGCAGCTCCGCCCGCGGGGCCCTCAATGAGCAGTTCTTC. Its protein product is CASSSARGALNEQFF.

The rearrangement uses TRBV5-4 and TRBJ2-5, with 7 bases fitting TRBD2. V gave up 3 bases and J gave up 1 base; unmatched junction bases: 6. Germline CDR1 is SGHNT and CDR2 is YYREEE (reference sequence). The CDR3 contains 15 residues. This chain's CDR3 is CASSSKTSPQETQYF. The DNA of the CDR3 is TGTGCCAGCAGCTCAAAGACTAGCCCCCAAGAGACCCAGTACTTC.

The table lists this clone with a count of one. The chain carries TRBV4-1 and TRBJ2-3, with D perhaps TRBD1 (6 bases). The CDR3 totals 18 residues. Germline CDR1 reads MGHRA; CDR2 reads YSYEKL. Trimming left V 4 bases short and J 1 base short, with 21 bases between. CDR3 bases: TGCGCCAGCAGCCTAGGTACAAGTCAGGGGTGGGGCACAGATACGCAGTATTTT. This translates into CASSLGTSQGWGTDTQYF.

J is TRBJ1-3 and V is TRBV2; TRBD1 agrees at 8 bases. Germline-derived CDR1 and CDR2 are SNHLY and FYNNEI. J gave up 0 bases and V 7 bases, and 14 bases lay outside the gene matches. There are 18 residues in the CDR3. The CDR3 protein is CASKDLKGTGRSGNTIYF. In DNA, the CDR3 is TGTGCCAGCAAAGACTTAAAAGGGACAGGACGCTCTGGAAACACCATATATTTT.

This clone has only one observation. The chain recombines TRBV7-9 with TRBJ2-1, with TRBD2 identical over 10 bases. J gave up 8 bases and V 5 bases, and 18 bases lay outside the gene matches. The length of the CDR3 is 18 residues. Germline V CDR1 and CDR2: SEHNR, FQNEAQ (reference sequence). The chain's CDR3 is CASSTDAGTSGMIHEQFF. CDR3 coding DNA: TGTGCCAGCAGCACTGACGCCGGCACTAGCGGGATGATCCATGAGCAGTTCTTC.

The V call is TRBV11-2, the J call TRBJ1-1; D possibly corresponds to TRBD1 (5 bases). CDR1 and CDR2 (germline): SGHAT, FQNNGV. The CDR3 loop spans 14 amino acids. Between the trimmed V and J ends, which lost 6 bases and 2 bases, there was a span of 13 bases. The CDR3 here is CASSQQEGNTEAFF. Written as DNA, the CDR3 is TGTGCCAGCAGTCAACAGGAGGGTAACACTGAAGCTTTCTTT.

The J gene is TRBJ1-2, the V gene TRBV29-1, with 9 bases identical to TRBD1. V trimming: 5 bases; J trimming: 8 bases; junction bases outside the gene matches: 9. The CDR3 sequence is 13 residues long. CDR1 SQVTM and CDR2 ANQGSEA come from the germline V gene. The DNA of the CDR3 is TGCAGCGTTACCGGGACAGGGTCTGGAGGCTACACCTTC. As protein: CSVTGTGSGGYTF.

This clone was seen just once. The gene calls are TRBV20-1 and TRBJ2-7; D might be TRBD1 (6 bases). The CDR3 has 15 amino acids. The V gene lost 3 bases and the J gene lost 2 bases, with 17 bases spanning the gap. The V gene's germline CDR1 is DFQATT and CDR2 SNEGSKA (reference sequence). The CDR3 nucleotides read TGCAGTGCTAGTCCCCTGGGGGCCAGCACCTACGAGCAGTACTTC. This sequence encodes CSASPLGASTYEQYF.

The V call is TRBV6-2 or TRBV6-3, the J call TRBJ2-1; 11 bases match TRBD2. The length of the CDR3 is 15 residues. The germline V gene has CDR1 MNHEY and CDR2 SVGEGT. The V segment lost 6 bases and the J segment 4 bases; nucleotides outside the gene matches: 5. The CDR3 DNA is TGTGCCAGCAGCCTTAGCGGGGGGGCTTACAATGAGCAGTTCTTC. It yields the protein CASSLSGGAYNEQFF.

The chain combines TRBV29-1 with TRBJ2-2; 7 bases fit TRBD1. Trimming took 7 bases from V and 4 from J; bases not matched to a gene: 6. The CDR3 covers 13 residues. Looked up from germline, CDR1 is SQVTM and CDR2 is ANQGSEA. The DNA for the CDR3 is TGCAGCGGTAGACAGGGAACCACCGGGGAGCTGTTTTTT. This sequence encodes CSGRQGTTGELFF.

The V call is TRBV5-1, the J call TRBJ1-1; 7 positions agree with TRBD1. Germline V gene lookup returns CDR1 SGHRS and CDR2 YFSETQ. The CDR3 extends over 16 amino acids. V dropped 0 bases and J dropped 1; count of bases not matched to a gene: 6. The CDR3 sequence: CASSLDPGGSNTEAFF. The DNA for the CDR3 is TGCGCCAGCAGCTTGGACCCAGGGGGATCGAACACTGAAGCTTTCTTT.

The CDR3 coding sequence is TGTGCCAGCAGCTGGAGGACAGGAGTGAGCTCTGGGGCCAACGTCCTGACTTTC. Translated: CASSWRTGVSSGANVLTF. This chain uses TRBV5-6 with TRBJ2-6; 7 nucleotides align to TRBD1. Germline values: CDR1 SGHDT, CDR2 YYEEEE. The CDR3 covers 18 residues. J was trimmed by 0 bases and V by 3 bases; bases with no gene match: 9.

CDR3 nucleotides: TGTGCCAGCAGCCACGCCGGGGAGCTGTTTTTT. Translation: CASSHAGELFF. J is TRBJ2-2 and V is TRBV3-1 (or the pseudogene TRBV3-2), with D unresolved. The CDR3 runs 11 residues. Germline lookup yields CDR1 LGHDT and CDR2 YNNKEL (reference sequence). Trimming took 3 bases from V and 6 from J, leaving 2 bases between them.

The genes are TRBV27 and TRBJ1-6; no clear D gene. V was clipped by 6 bases and J by 0 bases, with 12 bases between them. The CDR3 extends over 16 amino acids. CDR1 is MNHEY, CDR2 SMNVEV, per germline (reference sequence). As DNA, the CDR3 is TGTGCCAGCAGGGAGTCGGGGAGCTCCTATAATTCACCCCTCCACTTT. This gives the protein CASRESGSSYNSPLHF.

In its sample, this clone was seen once. V usage is TRBV3-1 (or the pseudogene TRBV3-2) and J usage is TRBJ1-2, with 7 bases matching TRBD1. Germline CDR1 and CDR2: LGHDT and YNNKEL (reference sequence). V trimming: 0 bases; J trimming: 8 bases; junction bases outside the gene matches: 15. This CDR3 region has 17 residues. CDR3 in amino acids: CASSQDLKGQPLEGYTF. For the CDR3, the DNA is TGTGCCAGCAGCCAAGATTTAAAGGGACAGCCGTTAGAAGGCTACACCTTC.

V gene TRBV6-5 combines with J gene TRBJ1-5; TRBD1 matches at 11 bases. Germline V gene lookup returns CDR1 MNHEY and CDR2 SVGAGI. The CDR3 is 15 amino acids. Trimming at V came to 6 bases and at J to 3 bases, leaving 4 bases not matched to a gene. The CDR3 here is CASRKGQGVNQPQHF. The CDR3 nucleotides read TGTGCCAGCAGGAAGGGACAGGGGGTCAATCAGCCCCAGCATTTT.